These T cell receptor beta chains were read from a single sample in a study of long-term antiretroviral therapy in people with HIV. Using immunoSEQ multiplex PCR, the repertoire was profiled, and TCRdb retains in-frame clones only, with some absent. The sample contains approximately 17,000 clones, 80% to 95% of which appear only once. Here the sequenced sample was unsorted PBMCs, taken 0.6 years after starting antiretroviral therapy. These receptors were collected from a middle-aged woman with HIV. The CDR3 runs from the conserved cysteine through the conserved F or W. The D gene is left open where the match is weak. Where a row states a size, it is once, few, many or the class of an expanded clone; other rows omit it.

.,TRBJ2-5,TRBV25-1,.,CASQPWGRGETQYF,TGTGCCAGCCAACCCTGGGGACGAGGAGAGACCCAGTACTTC
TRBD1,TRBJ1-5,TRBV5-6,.,CASSFMDRLDQPQHF,TGTGCCAGCAGCTTCATGGACAGGCTCGATCAGCCCCAGCATTTT
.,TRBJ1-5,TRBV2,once,CASSEWAGDQPQHF,TGTGCCAGCAGTGAGTGGGCTGGCGATCAGCCCCAGCATTTT
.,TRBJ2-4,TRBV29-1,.,CSVVFVLAKNIQYF,TGCAGCGTTGTATTCGTCCTAGCCAAAAACATTCAGTACTTC
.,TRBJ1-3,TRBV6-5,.,CASSYSTVEGNTIYF,TGTGCCAGCAGTTACTCGACAGTGGAGGGAAACACCATATATTTT
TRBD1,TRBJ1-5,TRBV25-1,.,CASSEVGTGDFNQPQHF,TGTGCCAGCAGTGAAGTAGGGACAGGAGACTTCAATCAGCCCCAGCATTTT
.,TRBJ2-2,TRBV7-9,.,CASSLPQGRTGELFF,TGTGCCAGCAGCTTACCGCAGGGGCGCACCGGGGAGCTGTTTTTT
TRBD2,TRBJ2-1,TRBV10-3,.,CAISEYQTSDYYNEQFF,TGTGCCATCAGTGAGTACCAGACTAGCGACTACTACAATGAGCAGTTCTTC
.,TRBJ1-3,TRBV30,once,CAWTRDSGNTIYF,TGTGCCTGGACCCGGGACTCTGGAAACACCATATATTTT
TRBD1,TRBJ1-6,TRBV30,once,CAWSGDREASPLHF,TGTGCCTGGAGTGGCGACAGGGAGGCTTCACCCCTCCACTTT
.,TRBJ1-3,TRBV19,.,CASGTGAISGNTIYF,TGTGCCAGTGGAACGGGGGCAATCTCTGGAAACACCATATATTTT
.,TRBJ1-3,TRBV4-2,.,CASSHLGDASSGNTIYF,TGTGCCAGCAGCCACCTGGGGGACGCATCCTCTGGAAACACCATATATTTT
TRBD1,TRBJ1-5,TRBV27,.,CASSPRGQAPQPQHF,TGTGCCAGCAGTCCCCGCGGACAGGCCCCTCAGCCCCAGCATTTT
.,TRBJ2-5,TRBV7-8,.,CASSPPRSETQYF,TGTGCCAGCAGCCCCCCGAGAAGCGAGACCCAGTACTTC
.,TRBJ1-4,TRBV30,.,CAWSVAGAGEKLFF,TGTGCCTGGAGTGTGGCAGGGGCGGGTGAAAAACTGTTTTTT
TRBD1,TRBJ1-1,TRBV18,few,CASTPPIQGARVFF,TGTGCCAGCACCCCCCCTATTCAGGGGGCGAGGGTTTTCTTT
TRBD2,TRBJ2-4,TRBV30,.,CAWSRGGMTQNIQYF,TGTGCCTGGAGTCGGGGGGGCATGACCCAAAACATTCAGTACTTC
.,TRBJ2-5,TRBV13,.,CASSLAGGHQETQYF,TGTGCCAGCAGCTTAGCTGGAGGGCATCAAGAGACCCAGTACTTC
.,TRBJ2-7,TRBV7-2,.,CASSPTPGLTYEQYF,TGTGCCAGCAGCCCAACCCCGGGACTCACCTACGAGCAGTACTTC
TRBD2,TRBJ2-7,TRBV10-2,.,CASSDSSGALVEQYF,TGCGCCAGCAGTGATTCTAGCGGGGCCCTAGTGGAGCAGTACTTC
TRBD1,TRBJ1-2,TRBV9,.,CASSVYGTGRGYTF,TGTGCCAGCAGCGTTTACGGGACAGGGAGAGGCTACACCTTC
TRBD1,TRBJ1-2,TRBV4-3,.,CASSQDRGGWNGYTF,TGCGCCAGCAGCCAAGATCGAGGGGGCTGGAATGGCTACACCTTC
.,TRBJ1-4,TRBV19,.,CASSIGGGNEKLFF,TGTGCCAGTAGTATCGGAGGAGGGAATGAAAAACTGTTTTTT
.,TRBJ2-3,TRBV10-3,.,CASGGTDTQYF,TGTGCCTCGGGTGGCACAGATACGCAGTATTTT
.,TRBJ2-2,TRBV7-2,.,CASSPDLTYTGELFF,TGTGCCAGCAGCCCGGACTTAACTTACACCGGGGAGCTGTTTTTT
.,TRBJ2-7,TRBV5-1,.,CASSVDLSYEQYF,TGCGCCAGCAGCGTGGACCTGAGCTACGAGCAGTACTTC
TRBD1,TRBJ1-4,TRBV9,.,CASSETGGAKKLFF,TGTGCCAGCAGCGAGACAGGGGGCGCGAAAAAACTGTTTTTT
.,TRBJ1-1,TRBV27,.,CASSLSPVGVTEAFF,TGTGCCAGCAGTTTATCCCCCGTGGGGGTGACTGAAGCTTTCTTT
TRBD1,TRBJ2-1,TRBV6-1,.,CASSEFSPVPGTGDEQFF,TGTGCCAGCAGTGAATTTTCCCCGGTACCCGGGACAGGGGATGAGCAGTTCTTC
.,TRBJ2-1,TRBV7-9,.,CASSPDQTGNEQFF,TGTGCCAGCAGCCCCGACCAAACAGGGAATGAGCAGTTCTTC
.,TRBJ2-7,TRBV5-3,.,CASSADGGYEQYF,TGTGCCAGCAGCGCGGACGGGGGCTACGAGCAGTACTTC
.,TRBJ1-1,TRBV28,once,CASSSPAGVNTEAFF,TGTGCCAGCAGTTCACCGGCGGGGGTGAACACTGAAGCTTTCTTT
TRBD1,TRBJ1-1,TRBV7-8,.,CASSLPDRGSGTEAFF,TGTGCCAGCAGCTTACCAGACAGGGGGTCTGGCACTGAAGCTTTCTTT
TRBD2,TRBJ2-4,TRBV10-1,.,CASSDFVGGTKNIQYF,TGCGCCAGCAGTGATTTTGTCGGGGGGACCAAAAACATTCAGTACTTC
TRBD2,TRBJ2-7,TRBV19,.,CASSIGGLAGDTYEQYF,TGTGCCAGTAGTATAGGGGGACTAGCGGGGGACACCTACGAGCAGTACTTC
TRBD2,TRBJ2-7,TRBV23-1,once,CASSRTSSYEQYF,TGCGCCAGCAGTCGGACTAGCTCCTACGAGCAGTACTTC
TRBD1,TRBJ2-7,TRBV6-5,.,CASSYGTGVAYEQYF,TGTGCCAGCAGTTACGGGACAGGGGTTGCCTACGAGCAGTACTTC
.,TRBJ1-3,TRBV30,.,CAWSQYAQGRVRSGNTIYF,TGTGCCTGGAGTCAGTACGCCCAGGGGAGGGTTCGTTCTGGAAACACCATATATTTT
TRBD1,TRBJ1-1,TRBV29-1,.,CSVGGQAYLMNTEAFF,TGCAGCGTTGGGGGACAGGCCTACCTTATGAACACTGAAGCTTTCTTT
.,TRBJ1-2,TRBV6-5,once,CASRNSDSNYGYTF,TGTGCCAGCAGGAACTCGGACAGCAACTATGGCTACACCTTC
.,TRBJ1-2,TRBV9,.,CASSLNPNLYNNYGYTF,TGTGCCAGCAGCCTCAACCCGAACTTATACAATAACTATGGCTACACCTTC
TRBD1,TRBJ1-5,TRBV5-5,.,CASSFGQGVNQPQHF,TGTGCCAGCAGCTTTGGACAGGGGGTAAATCAGCCCCAGCATTTT
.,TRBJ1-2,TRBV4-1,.,CASSQDAGGRSVYGYTF,TGCGCCAGCAGCCAAGATGCCGGGGGGCGATCGGTCTATGGCTACACCTTC
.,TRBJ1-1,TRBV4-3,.,CASSQDRGVTNTEAFF,TGCGCCAGCAGCCAAGACCGAGGGGTCACGAACACTGAAGCTTTCTTT
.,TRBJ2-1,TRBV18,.,CASSPPMRVLSSAEQFF,TGTGCCAGCTCACCACCGATGAGGGTATTGAGCAGCGCTGAGCAGTTCTTC
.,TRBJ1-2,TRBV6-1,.,CASSENSVTGSRGYTF,TGTGCCAGCAGTGAAAATTCGGTAACAGGGAGTCGTGGCTACACCTTC
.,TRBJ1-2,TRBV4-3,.,CASSQAGGVNNYGYTF,TGCGCCAGCAGCCAAGCGGGGGGGGTCAATAACTATGGCTACACCTTC
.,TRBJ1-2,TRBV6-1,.,CASSEAEGVGYGYTF,TGTGCCAGCAGTGAAGCGGAAGGGGTGGGGTATGGCTACACCTTC
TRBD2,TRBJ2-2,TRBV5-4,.,CASSFRLAGALVGELFF,TGTGCCAGCAGCTTCAGACTAGCGGGGGCCCTAGTAGGGGAGCTGTTTTTT
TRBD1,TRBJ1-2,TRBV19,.,CASSIGQGKGDYGYTF,TGTGCCAGTAGTATTGGACAGGGAAAAGGAGACTATGGCTACACCTTC
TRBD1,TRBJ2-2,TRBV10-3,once,CAISQQGADTGELFF,TGTGCCATCAGTCAACAGGGGGCGGACACCGGGGAGCTGTTTTTT
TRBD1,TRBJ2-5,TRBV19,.,CASTGTAQETQYF,TGTGCCAGTACCGGGACAGCTCAAGAGACCCAGTACTTC
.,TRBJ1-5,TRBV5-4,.,CASSLGAGQPQHF,TGTGCCAGCAGCTTGGGAGCCGGGCAGCCCCAGCATTTT
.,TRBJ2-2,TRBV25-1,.,CATQGFKTGELFF,TGTGCCACCCAGGGCTTTAAGACCGGGGAGCTGTTTTTT
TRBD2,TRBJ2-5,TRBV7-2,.,CASSRIGQRGGRRETQYF,TGTGCCAGCAGCCGGATCGGTCAGCGGGGGGGCCGTCGAGAGACCCAGTACTTC